The following is a TCR beta chain sequence with its context. This clone was detected only a few times. Its antigen is currently not known. Base qualities were left out, and no much larger clone turns up one base away. The data originate from a study of control samples from healthy donors and cancer patients (TCRdb year 2020). V is reduced by 2 bases and J by 2 bases, leaving a spacing of 8 bases between them. From its cysteine to its phenylalanine, the CDR3 spans 14 amino acids. The kept DNA is CDR3 alone, 42 bases in frame from the first base. The germline V gene encodes CDR1 SGDLS and CDR2 YYNGEE. The library was produced with the immunoSEQ multiplex PCR assay. The clones in this table, taken by TCRdb from immuneACCESS, are in-frame only. Not every clone is retained; where verified, under half of the shortfall comes from an unresolved V gene, and the cause of the rest is unknown. The sample has about 110,000 clones on record, roughly 90% of them singletons. Around 3.5% of the sample lies in the top ten.

The receptor was isolated from a woman aged 55-75 years with lung cancer. The sequence links TRBV9 to TRBJ1-5, and possibly TRBD1, on 5 matching bases. Sequencing was carried out using PBMCs. The CDR3 sequence is CASSVDSRNQPQHF. The DNA is TGTGCCAGCAGCGTTGACAGCCGCAATCAGCCCCAGCATTTT.